This TCR beta chain was captured by sequencing in a study of blood T cells in healthy people across ages. CDR1 DFQATT and CDR2 SNEGSKA come from the germline V gene (reference sequence). V trimming: 6 bases; J trimming: 13 bases; junction bases outside the gene matches: 11. CDR3 length equals 13 residues. With each sample, at least 5 micrograms of total RNA were extracted. Together with a sample-barcoded 5' primer, a J-beta primer mix was included in a second PCR lasting about 7 to 12 cycles. TCRdb independently ran MiXCR on the 5' RACE reads; one entry per CDR3 protein. The sample lists about 750,000 distinct CDR3 sequences; approximately 55% were seen once.

Sequenced sample: blood. The chain carries TRBV20-1 and TRBJ2-4; 11 bases agree with TRBD2. The receptor was isolated from an elderly man in good health. The CDR3 DNA is TGCAGTGCGTCCCTAGCGGGAGGCAGGGAGCAGTACTTC. It yields the protein CSASLAGGREQYF.